These T cell receptor beta chains were read from a single sample in a study of T and B cells in COVID-19 patients. Each CDR3 protein is one row after TCRdb ran MiXCR on the multiplex PCR reads. The table shows approximately 18,000 distinct CDR3 sequences, with about 26% occurring only once. The material sequenced was blood. These receptors all come from a human donor who had recovered from COVID-19. CDR3s include the opening cysteine and the closing phenylalanine or tryptophan. D genes are given only for firm matches. Only part of the rows carry a size: once, few, many, or a class if the clone is expanded.

J	D	V	size	CDR3	DNA
TRBJ1-2	NA	TRBV7-4	once	CASSQAHLSPPPF	TGTGCCAGCAGCCAAGCCCATTTATCCCCTCCGCCGTTC
TRBJ1-1	NA	TRBV6-5	NA	CASSYTPGGTEAFF	TGTGCCAGCAGTTATACACCTGGGGGCACTGAAGCTTTCTTT
TRBJ1-1	NA	TRBV29-1	few	CSVEGGGVTEAFF	TGCAGCGTTGAGGGGGGGGGGGTCACTGAAGCTTTCTTT
TRBJ1-6	NA	TRBV7-6	NA	CASILVGQGNSPLHF	TGTGCCAGCATCTTAGTTGGGCAGGGGAATTCACCCCTCCACTTT
TRBJ2-3	NA	TRBV18	many	CASSPTTGTDTQYF	TGTGCCAGCTCACCAACGACAGGCACAGATACGCAGTATTTT
TRBJ1-5	NA	TRBV19	medium-sized	CASSMLSNQPQHF	TGTGCCAGTAGTATGCTGAGCAATCAGCCCCAGCATTTT
TRBJ1-1	NA	TRBV7-9	NA	CASSPQPGGNTEAFF	TGTGCCAGCAGCCCTCAGCCTGGCGGGAACACTGAAGCTTTCTTT
TRBJ2-4	NA	TRBV6-2/TRBV6-3	few	CASSYGKNIQYF	TGTGCCAGCAGTTACGGAAAAAACATTCAGTACTTC
TRBJ1-4	TRBD1	TRBV6-6	NA	CASLAGGGEKLFF	TGTGCCAGCCTAGCAGGGGGGGGTGAAAAACTGTTTTTT
TRBJ2-7	TRBD1	TRBV29-1	medium-sized	CSAGRDSYEQYF	TGCAGCGCTGGACGGGACAGCTACGAGCAGTACTTC
TRBJ1-1	TRBD1	TRBV29-1	many	CSASGGRGTEAFF	TGCAGCGCCTCAGGGGGTAGAGGGACTGAAGCTTTCTTT
TRBJ2-2	NA	TRBV10-3	NA	CAISGGLANTGELFF	TGTGCCATCAGTGGGGGTTTGGCCAACACCGGGGAGCTGTTTTTT
TRBJ1-4	NA	TRBV19	few	CASTTRQGGSNEKLFF	TGTGCCAGTACCACTAGGCAAGGGGGGTCTAATGAAAAACTGTTTTTT
TRBJ1-3	NA	TRBV19	many	CASSADSSGNTIYF	TGTGCCAGTAGTGCAGACAGCTCTGGAAACACCATATATTTT
TRBJ2-3	NA	TRBV24-1	few	CATSRGTDTQYF	TGTGCCACCAGCCGGGGCACAGATACGCAGTATTTT
TRBJ2-6	NA	TRBV18	many	CASSTRGGSGANVLTF	TGTGCCAGCTCAACCCGAGGGGGCTCTGGGGCCAACGTCCTGACTTTC
TRBJ2-7	NA	TRBV29-1	medium-sized	CSVFQGNEQYF	TGCAGCGTCTTCCAGGGGAACGAGCAGTACTTC
TRBJ2-3	TRBD2	TRBV12-3/TRBV12-4	NA	CASSLSGGRGDTQYF	TGTGCCAGCAGTTTAAGCGGGGGCCGGGGGGATACGCAGTATTTT
TRBJ2-7	NA	TRBV19	medium-sized	CASSAPTGTPVIWYF	TGTGCCAGTAGTGCTCCTACCGGGACACCGGTTATTTGGTACTTC
TRBJ2-7	NA	TRBV5-1	NA	CASSFRGQQAAEQYF	TGCGCCAGCAGCTTCCGGGGCCAGCAAGCGGCCGAGCAGTACTTC
TRBJ2-5	NA	TRBV27	NA	CASRAAGHLTPSSQYF	TGTGCCAGCAGGGCGGCTGGCCACCTCACTCCCTCCTCCCAGTACTTC
TRBJ2-5	TRBD2	TRBV20-1	NA	CSATVAGGLQETQYF	TGCAGTGCCACCGTAGCGGGGGGCCTCCAAGAGACCCAGTACTTC
TRBJ1-6	NA	TRBV6-5	many	CASHSWGGSNSPLHF	TGTGCCAGCCACTCATGGGGCGGATCAAATTCACCCCTCCACTTT
TRBJ2-3	TRBD2	TRBV6-2/TRBV6-3	NA	CASSYRTSGGAGGGATDTQYF	TGTGCCAGCAGTTACAGGACTAGCGGGGGGGCTGGCGGGGGGGCCACAGATACGCAGTATTTT
TRBJ1-2	NA	TRBV6-5	many	CASSRLGGNYGYTF	TGTGCCAGCAGCCGTCTTGGGGGGAACTATGGCTACACCTTC
TRBJ2-1	NA	TRBV10-3	few	CAISESTGDGQSYNEQFF	TGTGCCATCAGTGAGTCGACCGGAGACGGGCAATCCTACAATGAGCAGTTCTTC
TRBJ2-2	NA	TRBV20-1	NA	CSAAELTTGELFF	TGCAGTGCCGCGGAGTTGACGACCGGGGAGCTGTTTTTT
TRBJ1-2	NA	TRBV6-5	many	CASSPSGVGGYTF	TGTGCCAGCAGTCCGTCGGGCGTGGGGGGCTACACCTTC
TRBJ2-6	NA	TRBV20-1	NA	CSADSVGSGANVLTF	TGCAGTGCCGACTCAGTAGGATCTGGGGCCAACGTCCTGACTTTC
TRBJ2-7	TRBD1	TRBV12-3/TRBV12-4	NA	CASRPGQGLYEQYF	TGTGCCAGCAGACCGGGACAGGGGCTTTACGAGCAGTACTTC
TRBJ1-2	NA	TRBV18	NA	CASSLSDSANYGYTF	TGTGCCAGCTCACTCTCGGACAGCGCTAACTATGGCTACACCTTC
TRBJ1-4	NA	TRBV7-9	NA	CASSRAGGEKLFF	TGTGCCAGCAGCCGGGCGGGTGGAGAAAAACTGTTTTTT
TRBJ1-1	NA	TRBV27	NA	CASSPGTTEAFF	TGTGCCAGCAGTCCCGGGACAACTGAAGCTTTCTTT
TRBJ2-3	TRBD2	TRBV20-1	NA	CSAYPGTSGGANTQYF	TGCAGTGCCTATCCAGGGACTAGCGGGGGGGCTAATACGCAGTATTTT
TRBJ2-2	NA	TRBV4-3	few	CASRQDSRAGELFF	TGCGCCAGCAGACAAGATAGCAGGGCCGGGGAGCTGTTTTTT
TRBJ2-1	NA	TRBV5-4	few	CASSLSPTYNEQFF	TGTGCCAGCAGCTTAAGTCCCACCTACAATGAGCAGTTCTTC
TRBJ2-3	TRBD2	TRBV6-1	medium-sized	CATGAGGGFSTDTQYF	TGTGCCACGGGCGCTGGCGGGGGGTTTAGCACAGATACGCAGTATTTT
TRBJ2-1	TRBD2	TRBV19	NA	CVSSAPTGGGLCEQFF	TGTGTTAGTAGTGCTCCGACGGGGGGGGGGTTATGTGAGCAGTTCTTC
TRBJ1-1	TRBD1	TRBV19	many	CASTLGQGNTEAFF	TGTGCCAGTACCCTGGGACAGGGGAACACTGAAGCTTTCTTT
TRBJ1-4	NA	TRBV27	many	CATWGDEKLFF	TGTGCCACCTGGGGTGACGAAAAACTGTTTTTT
TRBJ2-7	NA	TRBV18	many	CASSPAGFGDEQYF	TGTGCCAGCTCACCAGCAGGGTTCGGGGACGAGCAGTACTTC
TRBJ2-7	NA	TRBV27	NA	CASSFGGTAEQYF	TGTGCCAGCAGTTTCGGGGGGACAGCCGAGCAGTACTTC
TRBJ2-3	TRBD2	TRBV5-4	medium-sized	CASSSAPAGGFTDTQYF	TGTGCCAGCAGCTCCGCCCCAGCGGGGGGCTTCACAGATACGCAGTATTTT
TRBJ1-4	NA	TRBV5-1	NA	CASSLVLGLEEKLFF	TGCGCCAGCAGCTTGGTACTAGGACTGGAGGAAAAACTGTTTTTT
TRBJ1-1	NA	TRBV6-2/TRBV6-3	NA	CASRQENTEAFF	TGTGCCAGTCGACAGGAAAACACTGAAGCTTTCTTT
TRBJ2-5	TRBD1	TRBV19	medium-sized	CASSSPRQGMETQYF	TGTGCCAGTAGCTCACCCAGACAGGGAATGGAGACCCAGTACTTC
TRBJ2-7	NA	TRBV27	many	CASSPQGLNEQYF	TGTGCCAGCAGCCCGCAGGGCCTCAACGAGCAGTACTTC